This T cell receptor beta chain was documented in a study of blood T cell repertoires in COVID-19. Study details: COVID-19 samples collected from the United States, Italy and Spain covered acute and convalescent phases. T cells, B-cell-depleted T cells, or PBMCs provided the cDNA or gDNA that served as material.

As concerns this clone: Other DNA sequences from this sample encode an identical CDR3 as well.

The length of the CDR3 is 13 residues. Germline V gene sequence: CDR1 MDHEN, CDR2 SYDVKM. The V and J ends lost 6 bases and 4 bases respectively, with 10 bases between them. Authors' data handling: Using reference gene primer amplification, nucleated cell counts were estimated. The data were produced by immunoSEQ multiplex PCR, yet TCRdb's version contains in-frame clones alone and is incomplete. V and J calls and clone size are copied from that table; D and trimming were computed from the DNA. The sample includes 120,000 to 150,000 clones, around 86% of them seen just once. This receptor was obtained from a human donor in a cohort sampled during active COVID-19. The chain uses TRBV28 and TRBJ1-5, with D perhaps TRBD1 (6 bases). The sequencing sample was made of peripheral blood. CDR3: CASRQGGNQPQHF. The DNA for the CDR3 is TGTGCCAGCAGACAGGGTGGTAATCAGCCCCAGCATTTT.